The 18 T cell receptor beta chains below were found in one sample sequenced in a study of T cell responses to AZD1222 COVID-19 vaccine. Data came from immunoSEQ multiplex PCR; TCRdb stores just in-frame clones and leaves some out. Of around 200,000 clones in the sample, approximately 95% were seen once. Material: peripheral blood, obtained on day 0 of AZD1222 vaccination. These receptors originate from an adult in good health.

The rearrangement joins TRBV27 to TRBJ1-2; possible D gene TRBD1, 5 bases. This CDR3 is built from 15 residues. Trimming shortened V by 6 bases and J by 7 bases, and 21 bases separated the two germline ends. Germline V gives CDR1 MNHEY, CDR2 SMNVEV (reference sequence). This CDR3 is CASSPQVLGRSGYTF. The CDR3 DNA reads as TGTGCCAGCAGCCCACAGGTTTTAGGCCGGAGTGGCTACACCTTC.

The chain joins TRBV7-2 to TRBJ2-3, with 7 bases identical to TRBD2. Trimming at V came to 6 bases and at J to 1 base, leaving 7 bases not matched to a gene. This CDR3 is built from 15 residues. CDR1 and CDR2 (germline): SGHTA, FQGNSA. CDR3 in DNA: TGTGCCAGCAGATCGAAGGCGGGGGGCACAGATACGCAGTATTTT. As protein: CASRSKAGGTDTQYF.

The chain uses TRBV11-2 and TRBJ2-1; 10 nucleotides align to TRBD2. Germline V CDR1 and CDR2: SGHAT, FQNNGV. The V gene end was trimmed by 3 bases and the J gene end by 4 bases; junction bases not matched to a gene: 9. The CDR3 has 17 amino acids. CDR3 DNA sequence: TGTGCCAGCAGCTTCCGAGCGGGGGGGCCTCAATACAATGAGCAGTTCTTC. Protein sequence: CASSFRAGGPQYNEQFF.

The chain carries TRBV5-1 and TRBJ2-6; TRBD1 aligns across 10 bases. This CDR3 contains 18 residues. Germline trimming cut 0 bases from V and 0 bases from J; bases unmatched to any gene: 3. Germline V gene sequence: CDR1 SGHRS, CDR2 YFSETQ. CDR3 amino acids: CASSLVGTGASGANVLTF. The CDR3 DNA sequence: TGCGCCAGCAGCTTGGTAGGGACAGGGGCCTCTGGGGCCAACGTCCTGACTTTC.

This clone was found once. The rearrangement links TRBV2 to TRBJ1-4; D is possibly TRBD1 (6 bases). V was pared by 2 bases and J by 14 bases, with 18 bases between. This CDR3 is built from 14 residues. Germline V lookup: CDR1 SNHLY, CDR2 FYNNEI. CDR3 sequence: CASSEYRVGFGLFF. The CDR3 DNA reads TGTGCCAGCAGTGAATACAGGGTAGGCTTCGGTCTGTTTTTT.

This clone came up a few times. The V gene is TRBV18, the J gene TRBJ1-2; D is possibly TRBD1 (6 bases). The CDR3 extends over 17 amino acids. Trimming shortened V by 3 bases and J by 4 bases, and 21 bases separated the two germline ends. In germline, CDR1 is KGHSH, CDR2 LQKENI. The CDR3, as DNA: TGTGCCAGCTCACCGTACGGGGACACCACCACGATCTATGGCTACACCTTC. It is translated as CASSPYGDTTTIYGYTF.

A single count supports this clone. The chain carries TRBV6-2 or TRBV6-3 and TRBJ2-1, with 8 bases matching TRBD1. CDR3 length: 15 amino acids. Germline CDR1 MNHEY, CDR2 SVGEGT. V trimming: 2 bases; J trimming: 7 bases; junction bases outside the gene matches: 7. The CDR3 spells CASSYQGQDVNEQFF. CDR3 nucleotide sequence: TGTGCCAGCAGTTACCAGGGACAGGACGTGAATGAGCAGTTCTTC.

The chain has TRBV30 and TRBJ1-1; D not certain. CDR1 and CDR2 (germline): GTSNPN, SVGIG (reference sequence). The CDR3 has 15 residues. Trimming shortened V by 4 bases and J by 3 bases, and 18 bases separated the two germline ends. Written as DNA, the CDR3 is TGTGCCTGGACCTTTAATGTCGGGTGGGACACTGAAGCTTTCTTT. This encodes CAWTFNVGWDTEAFF.

The rearrangement joins TRBV6-4 to TRBJ2-7, with a possible D match to TRBD2 (6 bases). Trimming left V 4 bases short and J 0 bases short, with 10 bases between. This CDR3 is built from 14 residues. The germline V gene encodes CDR1 MRHNA and CDR2 SNTAGT. This chain's CDR3 is CASSVTSISYEQYF. DNA for the CDR3: TGTGCCAGCAGTGTTACTAGCATCTCCTACGAGCAGTACTTC.

V and J are TRBV5-4 and TRBJ2-7, with 7 bases aligning to TRBD1. The CDR3 is 17 residues long. Germline lookup yields CDR1 SGHNT and CDR2 YYREEE (reference sequence). J was trimmed by 0 bases and V by 3 bases; bases with no gene match: 12. CDR3 loop: CASSSRREGAASYEQYF. The CDR3, as DNA: TGTGCCAGCAGCTCCCGCCGTGAGGGGGCCGCCTCCTACGAGCAGTACTTC. Full variable domain (outside the CDR3, taken from reference TRBV5-4 and TRBJ2-7): ETGVTQSPTHLIKTRGQQVTLRCSSQSGHNTVSWYQQALGQGPQFIFQYYREEENGRGNFPPRFSGLQFPNYSSELNVNALELDDSALYLCASSSRREGAASYEQYFGPGTRLTVT.

V gene TRBV19 combines with J gene TRBJ2-1; tentatively, D is TRBD2 (5 bases). The CDR3 has 15 amino acids. Germline V CDR1 and CDR2: LNHDA, SQIVND (reference sequence). The V end was cut by 3 bases, the J end by 9 bases, with 18 bases between. The CDR3 nucleotides are TGTGCCAGTAGTATTGGTCCTACTAGAGCTAGTGAGCAGTTCTTC. This gives the protein CASSIGPTRASEQFF.

The CDR3 sequence: CAWRYPTGREAGELFF. In DNA form, the CDR3 reads TGTGCCTGGAGGTATCCAACAGGTCGTGAAGCCGGGGAGCTGTTTTTT. The chain recombines TRBV30 with TRBJ2-2; tentatively, D is TRBD1 (5 bases). The germline V gene encodes CDR1 GTSNPN and CDR2 SVGIG (reference sequence). The CDR3 is 16 residues long. V was trimmed by 3 bases and J by 6 bases, leaving 20 bases between them.

This chain connects TRBV11-2 to TRBJ2-7, with D possibly being TRBD1 or TRBD2 (5 bases each). The CDR3 totals 14 residues. With 4 bases removed from V and 2 bases from J, the gap between germline ends came to 12 bases. Germline lookup yields CDR1 SGHAT and CDR2 FQNNGV. CDR3 nucleotides: TGTGCCAGCAGCTCCCCTCAGGGACCCTACGAGCAGTACTTC. Translating it yields CASSSPQGPYEQYF.

The chain recombines TRBV6-5 with TRBJ2-2; D unclear. V lost 0 bases, J lost 6 bases, and 5 bases lay in between. CDR1 and CDR2 (germline): MNHEY, SVGAGI. The CDR3 sequence is 13 residues long. This CDR3 reads CASSYSESGELFF. DNA for the CDR3: TGTGCCAGCAGTTACTCGGAATCCGGGGAGCTGTTTTTT.

The genes are TRBV29-1 and TRBJ2-7; D is ambiguous. CDR3 length: 13 amino acids. CDR1 is SQVTM and CDR2 is ANQGSEA in the germline V gene. V was clipped by 6 bases and J by 3 bases, with 15 bases between them. CDR3 coding DNA: TGCAGCGTCCTCGGAAGATCAGACTACGAGCAGTACTTC. It translates to CSVLGRSDYEQYF.

This rearrangement joins TRBV11-3 to TRBJ1-3; 7 nucleotides line up with TRBD1. CDR1 is SGHNT and CDR2 is YENEEA in the germline V gene. Trimming took 0 bases from V and 0 from J; bases not matched to a gene: 14. The CDR3 spans 20 residues. The CDR3 region is CASSLDGSGTVLASGNTIYF. CDR3 in DNA: TGTGCCAGCAGCTTAGACGGATCGGGGACAGTCCTAGCCTCTGGAAACACCATATATTTT.

This rearrangement joins TRBV11-2 to TRBJ1-1; D gene uncertain. The CDR3 has 15 amino acids. Trimming removed 2 bases from V and 2 bases from J, with 12 bases in between. Germline CDR1 is SGHAT and CDR2 is FQNNGV. The CDR3 is CASSLSAGSNTEAFF. The DNA of the CDR3 is TGTGCCAGCAGCTTATCTGCGGGCTCAAACACTGAAGCTTTCTTT.

The chain carries TRBV23-1 and TRBJ1-3, with D possibly TRBD1 on 5 matching bases. TRBV23-1 is noted as an ORF with a role that remains uncertain. The CDR3 is made up of 16 amino acids. The V and J ends lost 0 bases and 2 bases respectively, with 11 bases between them. The CDR3 loop reads CASSQSLGGAGNTIYF. CDR3 DNA: TGCGCCAGCAGTCAATCACTGGGGGGGGCTGGAAACACCATATATTTT.